This T cell receptor (beta chain) is drawn from a study of blood T cell repertoires in COVID-19. The wider study: Spain, Italy and the United States supplied samples that represented acute and convalescent COVID-19.

CDR1 and CDR2 from the germline V gene are SGHAT and FQNNGV. V shed 8 bases, J shed 0 bases, and the junction held 16 bases outside the gene matches. The CDR3 loop spans 17 amino acids. Here immunoSEQ multiplex PCR was the method, and the copy in TCRdb shows in-frame clones only, minus some. Seen here are about 36,000 clones, just under 80% observed once, and the top ten hold less than 40%. The source of this sequence is a man aged 55-75 years with acute or convalescent COVID-19. The chain carries TRBV11-2 and TRBJ2-7; 7 bases fit TRBD2. Sequencing input: peripheral blood. CDR3 DNA sequence: TGTGCCAGCTTAGGAGTTCGTGAGCGGGACCACTCCTACGAGCAGTACTTC. This gives the protein CASLGVRERDHSYEQYF.